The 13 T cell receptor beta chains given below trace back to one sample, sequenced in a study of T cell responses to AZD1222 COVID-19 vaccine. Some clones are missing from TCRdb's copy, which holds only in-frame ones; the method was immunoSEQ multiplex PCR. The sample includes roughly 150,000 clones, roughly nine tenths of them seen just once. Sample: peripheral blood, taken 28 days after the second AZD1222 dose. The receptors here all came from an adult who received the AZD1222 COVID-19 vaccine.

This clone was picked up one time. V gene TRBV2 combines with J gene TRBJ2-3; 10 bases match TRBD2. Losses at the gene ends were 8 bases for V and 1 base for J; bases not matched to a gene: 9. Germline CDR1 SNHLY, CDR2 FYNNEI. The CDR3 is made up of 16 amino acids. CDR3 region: CASAVGLAGGTDTQYF. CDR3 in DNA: TGTGCCAGCGCGGTAGGGCTAGCGGGGGGCACAGATACGCAGTATTTT. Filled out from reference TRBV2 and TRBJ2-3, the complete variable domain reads EPEVTQTPSHQVTQMGQEVILRCVPISNHLYFYWYRQILGQKVEFLVSFYNNEISEKSEIFDDQFSVERPDGSNFTLKIRSTKLEDSAMYFCASAVGLAGGTDTQYFGPGTRLTVL.

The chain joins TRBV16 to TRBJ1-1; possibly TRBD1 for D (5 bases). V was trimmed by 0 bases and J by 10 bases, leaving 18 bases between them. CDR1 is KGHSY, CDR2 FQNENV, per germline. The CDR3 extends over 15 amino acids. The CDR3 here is CASSQSVLLGGGAFF. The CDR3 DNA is TGTGCCAGCAGCCAATCGGTCCTCTTGGGGGGGGGAGCTTTCTTT.

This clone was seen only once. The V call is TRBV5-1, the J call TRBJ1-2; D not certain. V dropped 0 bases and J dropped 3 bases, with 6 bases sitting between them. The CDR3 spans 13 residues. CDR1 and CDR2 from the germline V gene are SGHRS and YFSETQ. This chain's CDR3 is CASSLGRDYGYTF. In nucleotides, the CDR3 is TGCGCCAGCAGCTTGGGGAGAGACTATGGCTACACCTTC.

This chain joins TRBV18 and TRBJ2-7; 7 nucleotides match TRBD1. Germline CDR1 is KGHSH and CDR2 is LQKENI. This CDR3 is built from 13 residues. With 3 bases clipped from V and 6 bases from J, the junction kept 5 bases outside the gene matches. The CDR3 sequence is CASSPGEGAEQYF. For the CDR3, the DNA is TGTGCCAGCTCACCTGGCGAGGGGGCCGAGCAGTACTTC. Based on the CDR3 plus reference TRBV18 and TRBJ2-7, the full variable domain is NAGVMQNPRHLVRRRGQEARLRCSPMKGHSHVYWYRQLPEEGLKFMVYLQKENIIDESGMPKERFSAEFPKEGPSILRIQQVVRGDSAAYFCASSPGEGAEQYFGPGTRLTVT.

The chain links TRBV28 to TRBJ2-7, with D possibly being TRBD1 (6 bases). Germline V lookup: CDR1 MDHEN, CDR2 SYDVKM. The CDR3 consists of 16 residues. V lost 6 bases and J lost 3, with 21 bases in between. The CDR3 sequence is CASSPTDRSKIYEQYV. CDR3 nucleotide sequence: TGTGCCAGCAGCCCTACTGACAGGTCGAAAATCTACGAGCAGTACGTC.

CDR3 in DNA: TGTGCCAGCAGTTTCTCTGACCGTAGCAATCAGCCCCAGCATTTT. This encodes CASSFSDRSNQPQHF. The rearrangement uses TRBV28 and TRBJ1-5; the D is unclear. With 3 bases removed from V and 0 bases from J, the gap between germline ends came to 9 bases. CDR1 MDHEN and CDR2 SYDVKM come from the germline V gene. This CDR3 comprises 15 residues.

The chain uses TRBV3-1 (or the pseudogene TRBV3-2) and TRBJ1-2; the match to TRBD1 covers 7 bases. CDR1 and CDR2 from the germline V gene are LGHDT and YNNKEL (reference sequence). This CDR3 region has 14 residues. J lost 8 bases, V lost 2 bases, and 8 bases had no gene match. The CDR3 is CASSQLGQREGYTF. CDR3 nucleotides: TGTGCCAGCAGCCAACTGGGACAGAGGGAGGGCTACACCTTC.

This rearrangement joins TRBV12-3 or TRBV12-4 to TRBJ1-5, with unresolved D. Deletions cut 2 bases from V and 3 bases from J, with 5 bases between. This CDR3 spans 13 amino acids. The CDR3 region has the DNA TGTGCCAGCAGTTTATTCGACAATCAGCCCCAGCATTTT. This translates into CASSLFDNQPQHF.

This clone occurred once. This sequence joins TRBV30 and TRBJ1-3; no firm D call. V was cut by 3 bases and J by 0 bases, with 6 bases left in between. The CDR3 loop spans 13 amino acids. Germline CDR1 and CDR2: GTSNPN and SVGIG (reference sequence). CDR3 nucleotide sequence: TGTGCCTGGAGGAGACTCTCTGGAAACACCATATATTTT. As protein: CAWRRLSGNTIYF.

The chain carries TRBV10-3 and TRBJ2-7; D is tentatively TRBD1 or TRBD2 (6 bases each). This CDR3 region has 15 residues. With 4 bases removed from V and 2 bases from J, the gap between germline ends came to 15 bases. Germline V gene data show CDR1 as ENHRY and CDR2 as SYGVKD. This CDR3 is CAISGRPRGAYEQYV. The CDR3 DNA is TGTGCCATCAGTGGGAGACCGAGGGGGGCCTACGAGCAGTACGTC.

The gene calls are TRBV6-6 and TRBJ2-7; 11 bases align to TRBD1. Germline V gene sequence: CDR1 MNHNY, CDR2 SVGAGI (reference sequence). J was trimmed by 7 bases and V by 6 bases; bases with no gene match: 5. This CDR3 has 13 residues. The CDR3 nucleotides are TGTGCCAGCAGGGTAGGGACAGGGGGAGAGCAGTACGTC. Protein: CASRVGTGGEQYV.

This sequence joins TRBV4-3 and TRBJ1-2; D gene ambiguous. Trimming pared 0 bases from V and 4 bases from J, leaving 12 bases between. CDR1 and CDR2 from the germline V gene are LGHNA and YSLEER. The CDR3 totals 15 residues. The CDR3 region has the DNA TGCGCCAGCAGCCAAGATAGAGGAGCTTCCTATGGCTACACCTTC. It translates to CASSQDRGASYGYTF.

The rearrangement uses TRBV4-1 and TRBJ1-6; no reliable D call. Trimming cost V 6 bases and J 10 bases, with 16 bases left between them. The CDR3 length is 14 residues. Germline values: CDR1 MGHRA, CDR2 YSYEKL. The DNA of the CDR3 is TGCGCCAGCAGTCGGGTGGGGATAGAGTCACCCCTCCACTTT. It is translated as CASSRVGIESPLHF.